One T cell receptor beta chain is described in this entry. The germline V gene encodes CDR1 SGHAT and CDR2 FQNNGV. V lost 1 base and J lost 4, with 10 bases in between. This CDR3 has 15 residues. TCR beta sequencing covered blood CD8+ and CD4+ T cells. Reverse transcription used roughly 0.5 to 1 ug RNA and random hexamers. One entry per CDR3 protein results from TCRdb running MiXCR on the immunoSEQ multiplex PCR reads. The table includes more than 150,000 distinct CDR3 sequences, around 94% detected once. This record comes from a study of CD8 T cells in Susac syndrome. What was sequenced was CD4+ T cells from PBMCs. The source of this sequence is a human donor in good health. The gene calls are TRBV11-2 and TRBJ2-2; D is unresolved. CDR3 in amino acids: CASSLGRTLTGELFF. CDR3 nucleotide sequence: TGTGCCAGCAGCTTAGGAAGGACCCTCACCGGGGAGCTGTTTTTT. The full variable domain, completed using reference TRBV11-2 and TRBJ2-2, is EAGVAQSPRYKIIEKRQSVAFWCNPISGHATLYWYQQILGQGPKLLIQFQNNGVVDDSQLPKDRFSAERLKGVDSTLKIQPAKLEDSAVYLCASSLGRTLTGELFFGEGSRLTVL.